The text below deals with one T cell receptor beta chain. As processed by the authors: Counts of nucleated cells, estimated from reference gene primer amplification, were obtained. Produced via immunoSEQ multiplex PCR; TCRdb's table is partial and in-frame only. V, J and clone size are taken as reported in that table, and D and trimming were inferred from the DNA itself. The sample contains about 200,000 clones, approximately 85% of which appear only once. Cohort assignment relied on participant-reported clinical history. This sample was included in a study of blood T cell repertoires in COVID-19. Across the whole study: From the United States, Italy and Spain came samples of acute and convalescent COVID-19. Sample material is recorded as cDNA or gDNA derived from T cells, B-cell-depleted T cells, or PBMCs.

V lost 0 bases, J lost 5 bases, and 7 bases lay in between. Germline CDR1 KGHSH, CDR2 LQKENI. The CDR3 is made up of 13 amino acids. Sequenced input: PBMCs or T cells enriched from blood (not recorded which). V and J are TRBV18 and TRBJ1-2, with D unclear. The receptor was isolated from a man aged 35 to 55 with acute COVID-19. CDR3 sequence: CASSPPPGYGYTF. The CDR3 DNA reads TGTGCCAGCTCACCACCTCCGGGATATGGCTACACCTTC.